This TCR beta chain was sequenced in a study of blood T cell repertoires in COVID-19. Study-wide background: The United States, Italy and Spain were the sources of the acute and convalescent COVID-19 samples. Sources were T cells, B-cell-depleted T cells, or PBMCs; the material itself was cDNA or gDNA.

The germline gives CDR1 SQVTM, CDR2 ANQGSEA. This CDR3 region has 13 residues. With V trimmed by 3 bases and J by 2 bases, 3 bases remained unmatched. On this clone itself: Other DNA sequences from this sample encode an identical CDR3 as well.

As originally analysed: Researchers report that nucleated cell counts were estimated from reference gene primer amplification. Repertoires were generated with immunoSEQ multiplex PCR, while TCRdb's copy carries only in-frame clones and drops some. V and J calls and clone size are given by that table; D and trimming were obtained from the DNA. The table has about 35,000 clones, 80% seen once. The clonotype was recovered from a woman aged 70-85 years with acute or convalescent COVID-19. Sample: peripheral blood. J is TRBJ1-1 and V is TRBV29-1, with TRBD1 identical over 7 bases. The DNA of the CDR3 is TGCAGCGTTGATAGGGGGCTTAACACTGAAGCTTTCTTT. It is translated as CSVDRGLNTEAFF.